The 7 T cell receptor beta chains given below trace back to one sample, sequenced in a study of OX40 agonist ivuxolimab in advanced cancers. The method was immunoSEQ multiplex PCR; TCRdb's version includes in-frame clones alone and lacks a portion of them. The table includes about 62,000 clones, 60% to 85% detected once. Sequencing used CD4+ or CD8+ T cells sorted from blood, obtained in a trial of the OX40 agonist ivuxolimab. Receptors originate from an adult with an advanced solid tumor such as melanoma, head and neck, liver or kidney cancer.

The chain combines TRBV19 with TRBJ2-2; 8 nucleotides match TRBD2. V shed 4 bases, J shed 3 bases, and the junction held 7 bases outside the gene matches. In germline, CDR1 is LNHDA, CDR2 SQIVND (reference sequence). The CDR3 runs 16 residues. CDR3 region: CASSRGAGGDTGELFF. CDR3 bases: TGTGCCAGTAGTAGGGGGGCGGGGGGCGACACCGGGGAGCTGTTTTTT.

The chain combines TRBV20-1 with TRBJ2-1; D may be TRBD1 (6 bases). Trimming removed 6 bases from V and 9 bases from J, with 12 bases in between. CDR3 length: 11 residues. Germline assignment: CDR1 DFQATT and CDR2 SNEGSKA (reference sequence). The CDR3: CSAPQGIEQFF. As DNA, the CDR3 is TGCAGTGCCCCACAGGGAATTGAGCAGTTCTTC.

Only a few counts were recorded for this clone. The chain joins TRBV6-6 to TRBJ2-7, with no clear D. Germline assignment: CDR1 MNHNY and CDR2 SVGAGI (reference sequence). CDR3 size: 13 residues. Trimming stripped 5 bases from V and 2 bases from J, with 10 bases between. CDR3 loop: CASSPINTYEQYF. CDR3 coding DNA: TGTGCCAGCAGTCCCATAAATACCTACGAGCAGTACTTC.

The J gene is TRBJ2-3, the V gene TRBV7-2; no clear D. The CDR3 runs 13 residues. Germline CDR1 and CDR2: SGHTA and FQGNSA. The V end lost 3 bases, the J end lost 3 bases, and 7 bases lay between the germline ends. CDR3 region: CASSLGFTDTQYF. The CDR3 nucleotides read TGTGCCAGCAGCTTGGGGTTTACAGATACGCAGTATTTT. Based on the CDR3 plus reference TRBV7-2 and TRBJ2-3, the full variable domain is GAGVSQSPSNKVTEKGKDVELRCDPISGHTALYWYRQSLGQGLEFLIYFQGNSAPDKSGLPSDRFSAERTGGSVSTLTIQRTQQEDSAVYLCASSLGFTDTQYFGPGTRLTVL.

The chain combines TRBV28 with TRBJ2-7, with 10 bases fitting TRBD1. The CDR3 loop spans 16 amino acids. The germline CDR1 and CDR2 sequences are MDHEN and SYDVKM. V lost 4 bases, J lost 3 bases, and 9 bases stayed unmatched. CDR3 residues: CASSSVTGGVNYEQYF. In nucleotides, the CDR3 is TGTGCCAGCAGTTCCGTGACAGGGGGCGTCAACTACGAGCAGTACTTC.

This chain links TRBV7-9 with TRBJ1-1, with 8 bases identical to TRBD1. V was pared by 5 bases and J by 0 bases, with 5 bases of the junction left unmatched. The germline gives CDR1 SEHNR, CDR2 FQNEAQ (reference sequence). This CDR3 is built from 15 residues. Here the CDR3 DNA reads TGTGCCAGCAGCGTCGACAGGGGTTTGAACACTGAAGCTTTCTTT. Its protein is CASSVDRGLNTEAFF.

The V call is TRBV5-4, the J call TRBJ2-2; TRBD1 matches at 10 bases. The CDR3 extends over 18 amino acids. V trimming: 0 bases; J trimming: 8 bases; junction bases outside the gene matches: 13. Germline CDR1 SGHNT, CDR2 YYREEE (reference sequence). This CDR3 is CASSLAGGTGALVGELFF. The CDR3 DNA reads as TGTGCCAGCAGCTTGGCCGGAGGGACAGGGGCGTTGGTGGGGGAGCTGTTTTTT. The full variable domain, with the rest looked up from reference TRBV5-4 and TRBJ2-2, is ETGVTQSPTHLIKTRGQQVTLRCSSQSGHNTVSWYQQALGQGPQFIFQYYREEENGRGNFPPRFSGLQFPNYSSELNVNALELDDSALYLCASSLAGGTGALVGELFFGEGSRLTVL.